Sequencing of this T cell receptor (beta chain) was carried out in a study of identical twins. Study-level results: There were fewer insertions in abundant cord blood beta clonotypes, but memory repertoires showed no such pattern. Weaker excess twin sharing was seen among beta out-of-frame sequences. Findings came from cross-sectional statistics, without long-term follow-up of donors. Analyses of zero insertions could be partly confounded by invariant MAIT and iNKT cells.

CDR1 is KGHSH and CDR2 is LQKENI in the germline V gene. The CDR3 is made up of 15 amino acids. The V end was cut by 3 bases, the J end by 0 bases, with 11 bases between. About this clonotype itself: No antigen is known for it.

One entry per CDR3 protein, called by TCRdb with MiXCR from the 5' RACE reads. The sample has approximately 1.8 million distinct CDR3 sequences; 25% to 35% are singletons. Sequenced: cord blood. This chain joins TRBV18 and TRBJ2-5; D is uncertain. The clonotype was recovered from a newborn girl in good health. The CDR3 region is CASSPKGTYQETQYF. The DNA of the CDR3 is TGTGCCAGCTCACCCAAGGGCACTTACCAAGAGACCCAGTACTTC.